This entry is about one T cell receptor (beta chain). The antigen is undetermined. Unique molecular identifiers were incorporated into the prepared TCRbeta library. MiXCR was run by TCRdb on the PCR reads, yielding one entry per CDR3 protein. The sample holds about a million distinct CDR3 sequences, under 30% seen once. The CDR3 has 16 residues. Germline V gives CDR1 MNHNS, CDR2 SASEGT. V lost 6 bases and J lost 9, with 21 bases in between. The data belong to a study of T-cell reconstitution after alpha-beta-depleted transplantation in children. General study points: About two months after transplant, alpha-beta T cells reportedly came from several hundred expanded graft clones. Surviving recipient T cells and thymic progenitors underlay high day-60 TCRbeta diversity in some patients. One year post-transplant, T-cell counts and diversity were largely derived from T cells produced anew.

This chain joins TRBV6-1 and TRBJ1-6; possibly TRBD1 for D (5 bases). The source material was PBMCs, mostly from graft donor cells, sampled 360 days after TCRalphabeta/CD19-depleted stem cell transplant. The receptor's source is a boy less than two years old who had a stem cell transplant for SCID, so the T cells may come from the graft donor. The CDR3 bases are TGTGCCAGCAGGCCAAGAGCCCCGACAGTTCTTTCACCCCTCCACTTT. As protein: CASRPRAPTVLSPLHF.